This T cell receptor beta chain originates from a study of T cell responses to AZD1222 COVID-19 vaccine. Study-wide results and limits: Baseline seropositivity occurred in only a handful of AZD1222 recipients. Repertoire sampling occurred only after the peak T cell response. After two AZD1222 doses, spike-specific TCR breadth and depth rose versus day 0.

The data were produced by immunoSEQ multiplex PCR, yet TCRdb's version contains in-frame clones alone and is incomplete. The sample shows 100,000 to 150,000 clones, approximately 89% of them seen only once. Combined were second doses at about 4 or about 12 weeks. After removal of 5 bases from V and 5 bases from J, the junction contained 7 bases not matched to a gene. The CDR3 loop spans 15 amino acids. Germline assignment: CDR1 SGHTA and CDR2 FQGNSA. As for this clone: Its antigen is currently unknown.

The origin of this receptor is an adult who received the AZD1222 COVID-19 vaccine. The rearrangement joins TRBV7-2 to TRBJ1-5; 9 positions agree with TRBD1. Specimen: peripheral blood, collected 28 days after the second AZD1222 dose. The chain's CDR3 is CASSPSGQGDQPQHF. The CDR3 DNA reads as TGTGCCAGCAGCCCCTCGGGACAGGGTGATCAGCCCCAGCATTTT.